Listed below are T cell receptor beta chains from one sample, sequenced in a study of shared T cell receptors in the human thymus. Here immunoSEQ multiplex PCR was the method, and the copy in TCRdb shows in-frame clones only, minus some. The sample records 600,000 or so clones, about 90% being singletons. This same sample was also taken into another study, of human thymus T cells.

Input material: thymocytes. These TCRs come from a boy younger than two with a congenital heart defect. Each CDR3 is given with its conserved first and last residue. The D gene is left open where the match is weak. Clone size is shown for a subset of rows, as once, few, many or a class of expanded clone.

CDR3 length | clone size | D gene | J gene | V gene | CDR3 DNA | CDR3 protein
16 | . | . | TRBJ2-5 | TRBV28 | TGTGCCAGCAGTTTAAATAGCGGAGAGCTCCAAGAGACCCAGTACTTC | CASSLNSGELQETQYF
19 | few | TRBD1 | TRBJ2-5 | TRBV14 | TGTGCCAGCAGCAAATACGGATCACCTGGACAGGGGCGATGGGAGACCCAGTACTTC | CASSKYGSPGQGRWETQYF
18 | . | TRBD1 | TRBJ1-5 | TRBV6-1 | TGTGCCAGCAGTGAAGATGACGGACAGGGGGAGATTGAGCAGCCCCAGCATTTT | CASSEDDGQGEIEQPQHF
18 | . | TRBD1 | TRBJ1-1 | TRBV5-4 | TGTGCCAGCAGCTTGGAGGAGGGACAGGGCATTAATTACACTGAAGCTTTCTTT | CASSLEEGQGINYTEAFF
15 | once | . | TRBJ2-7 | TRBV28 | TGTGCCAGCAGTTTATGTGTAGACGGAGCCTACGAGCAGTACTTC | CASSLCVDGAYEQYF
17 | few | . | TRBJ1-3 | TRBV4-3 | TGCGCCAGCAGCCAAGATTCGGCGGGAGGCTCTGGAAACACCATATATTTT | CASSQDSAGGSGNTIYF
14 | . | . | TRBJ1-5 | TRBV7-6 | TGTGCCAGCAGCTTACACGGGAGCAATCAGCCCCAGCATTTT | CASSLHGSNQPQHF
14 | . | TRBD1 | TRBJ2-1 | TRBV11-3 | TGCGCCTACGGCGGGGACAGGGAGGTGGATGAGCAGTTCTTC | CAYGGDREVDEQFF
12 | . | TRBD1 | TRBJ2-2 | TRBV14 | TGTGCCAGCGGACAGGGGTCCGGGGAGCTGTTTTTT | CASGQGSGELFF
15 | . | . | TRBJ2-2 | TRBV6-5 | TGTGCCAGCAGTTTGGTGGGGGGGAACACCGGGGAGCTGTTTTTT | CASSLVGGNTGELFF
13 | few | TRBD1 | TRBJ1-1 | TRBV29-1 | TGCAGCGGATACAGGGGTATGAACACTGAAGCTTTCTTT | CSGYRGMNTEAFF
15 | . | . | TRBJ2-5 | TRBV4-3 | TGCGCCAGCAGCCAAGGTGCAGGCGAGGGAGAGACCCAGTACTTC | CASSQGAGEGETQYF
16 | . | . | TRBJ2-3 | TRBV15 | TGTGCCACCAGCAGTGCAAGGGGCCAAAGCACAGATACGCAGTATTTT | CATSSARGQSTDTQYF
18 | . | TRBD2 | TRBJ2-7 | TRBV28 | TGTGCCAGCAGTTACGGTAGGGGTAGCGGGAGCCGGGACTACGAGCAGTACTTC | CASSYGRGSGSRDYEQYF
17 | few | TRBD2 | TRBJ2-1 | TRBV9 | TGTGCCAGCAGCGTTCCCACTAGCGGGAGAGAGGGGAATGAGCAGTTCTTC | CASSVPTSGREGNEQFF
12 | . | . | TRBJ1-2 | TRBV13 | TGTGCCAGCAGCTCCCCGGCGGGGGCATGCACCTTC | CASSSPAGACTF
18 | once | TRBD1 | TRBJ2-7 | TRBV7-8 | TGTGCCAGCAGCTTGGGACCTCCGGGACAGGGGGCTTCCTACGAGCAGTACTTC | CASSLGPPGQGASYEQYF
17 | few | TRBD1 | TRBJ2-7 | TRBV28 | TGTGCCAGCAGTTCTCTCTGGGCGGACAGGCCCTCCTACGAGCAGTACTTC | CASSSLWADRPSYEQYF
14 | . | TRBD2 | TRBJ2-7 | TRBV4-1 | TGCGCCAGCAGCCAAGACCCCGGGGGGTACGAGCAGTACTTC | CASSQDPGGYEQYF
14 | . | . | TRBJ2-5 | TRBV5-4 | TGTGCCAGCAGCTTGCGGCAGGTTCAAGAGACCCAGTACTTC | CASSLRQVQETQYF
15 | . | . | TRBJ2-1 | TRBV5-1 | TGCGCCAGCAGCTCTAAGTTGGTCCCCTACAATGAGCAGTTCTTC | CASSSKLVPYNEQFF
19 | . | . | TRBJ2-2 | TRBV4-3 | TGCGCCAGCAGCCAACCCCGGGGGGACAAGCAAAAGCCCCACGGGGAGCTGTTTTTT | CASSQPRGDKQKPHGELFF
14 | . | . | TRBJ1-1 | TRBV27 | TGTGCCAGCAGCGACCAGGGCCTGAACACTGAAGCTTTCTTT | CASSDQGLNTEAFF
15 | . | . | TRBJ1-2 | TRBV4-3 | TGCGCCAGCAGCCCTACCCCTACAGGCTTTGGTGGCTACACCTTC | CASSPTPTGFGGYTF
16 | . | . | TRBJ1-5 | TRBV5-8 | TGTGCCAGCAGCAACCAGTCTAGCTATAGCAATCAGCCCCAGCATTTT | CASSNQSSYSNQPQHF
15 | . | TRBD1 | TRBJ1-5 | TRBV5-8 | TGTGCCAGCAGCCAGACAGGGTCTACCAATCAGCCCCAGCATTTT | CASSQTGSTNQPQHF
13 | . | . | TRBJ1-4 | TRBV28 | TGTGCCAGTACCGGGACAACCTGCGAAAAACTGTTTTTT | CASTGTTCEKLFF
14 | . | . | TRBJ2-1 | TRBV6-1 | TGTGCCAGCAGTGAAGTGACAGTATACAATGAGCAGTTCTTC | CASSEVTVYNEQFF
15 | . | TRBD1 | TRBJ1-6 | TRBV7-9 | TGTGCCAGCAGCTCGATCCAGGGGGTCGATTCACCCCTCCACTTT | CASSSIQGVDSPLHF
15 | . | TRBD2 | TRBJ2-7 | TRBV28 | TGTGCCAGCAGTTTATCTTCGCTAGCGGACTACGAGCAGTACTTC | CASSLSSLADYEQYF
13 | . | . | TRBJ2-7 | TRBV7-2 | TGTGCCAGCAGCTCCACCTCAGGCTACGAGCAGTACTTC | CASSSTSGYEQYF
17 | . | TRBD2 | TRBJ2-7 | TRBV7-2 | TGTGCCAGCAGCTTAGTTTTAGTAGCGGGAGGCCCTCGCGAGCAGTACTTC | CASSLVLVAGGPREQYF
10 | . | . | TRBJ1-1 | TRBV7-9 | TGTGCCCCAGGGGCCCGGGAAGCTTTCTTT | CAPGAREAFF
15 | . | TRBD1 | TRBJ1-2 | TRBV4-3 | TGCGCCAGCAGCCCGAACCCTACAGGGGAAGGTGGCTACACCTTC | CASSPNPTGEGGYTF
13 | few | . | TRBJ1-1 | TRBV2 | TGTGCCGTCCTACTGACAGAGAACACTGAAGCTTTCTTT | CAVLLTENTEAFF
15 | . | . | TRBJ1-5 | TRBV19 | TGTGCCAGTAGCACAGACAGTTCCGGAAATCAGCCCCAGCATTTT | CASSTDSSGNQPQHF
15 | . | TRBD2 | TRBJ2-7 | TRBV4-3 | TGCGCCAGCAGCCATGCGACTAGCGGCTCCTACGAGCAGTACTTC | CASSHATSGSYEQYF
15 | . | . | TRBJ2-5 | TRBV9 | TGTGCCAGCAGCGTTCAACCTTCGGGGAGAGAGACCCAGTACTTC | CASSVQPSGRETQYF
16 | . | . | TRBJ2-5 | TRBV7-2 | TGTGCCAGCAGCTTAGGGAAAGCGGCGTACCAAGAGACCCAGTACTTC | CASSLGKAAYQETQYF
22 | . | TRBD1 | TRBJ1-6 | TRBV4-3 | TGCGCCAGCAGCCAAGAACTGCGGACAGGGGGCACGTTGGAGTCCTATAATTCACCCCTCCACTTT | CASSQELRTGGTLESYNSPLHF
16 | . | . | TRBJ1-1 | TRBV27 | TGTGCCAGCAGTTTATCGTTCACAGGGAGAAGCACTGAAGCTTTCTTT | CASSLSFTGRSTEAFF
16 | . | TRBD1 | TRBJ2-7 | TRBV2 | TGTGCCAGCAGTGGTGGATTGGGACAGGGATCCTACGAGCAGTACTTC | CASSGGLGQGSYEQYF
16 | . | TRBD1 | TRBJ1-2 | TRBV7-2 | TGTGCCAGCAGCTGGGCCGGGACAGGGGATAGCTATGGCTACACCTTC | CASSWAGTGDSYGYTF
13 | . | . | TRBJ2-7 | TRBV6-6 | TGTGCCAGCAGTTACGCAGGCGACCACGAGCAGTACTTC | CASSYAGDHEQYF
18 | few | TRBD1 | TRBJ1-4 | TRBV7-9 | TGTGCCAGCAGCGATGGGACAGGGAGGCCAACACTTAATGAAAAACTGTTTTTT | CASSDGTGRPTLNEKLFF
16 | . | . | TRBJ2-3 | TRBV28 | TGTGCCAGCAGTTTCCGCGCCTTTCTTCGCACAGATACGCAGTATTTT | CASSFRAFLRTDTQYF
11 | . | . | TRBJ2-7 | TRBV7-9 | TGTGCCAGCAGCTTAGGGGAGGCGGCCTACTTC | CASSLGEAAYF
14 | . | TRBD2 | TRBJ2-1 | TRBV5-4 | TGTGCCAGCAGTAGGCAGCGGGAGAGTAATGAGCAGTTCTTC | CASSRQRESNEQFF
15 | . | TRBD1 | TRBJ2-6 | TRBV6-5 | TGTGCCAGCAGTTACAGGGGGCATGGGGCCAACGTCCTGACTTTC | CASSYRGHGANVLTF
14 | few | TRBD1 | TRBJ2-7 | TRBV30 | TGTGCCTGGATACCGGGACAGTTCCCCTACGAGCAGTACTTC | CAWIPGQFPYEQYF
17 | . | TRBD2 | TRBJ2-7 | TRBV28 | TGTGCCAGCAGTTTAGGGGTAGCGGGCCCACTCGTCAACGAGCAGTACTTC | CASSLGVAGPLVNEQYF
18 | . | . | TRBJ2-6 | TRBV10-3 | TGTGCCATCAGTGAGTCGAATCACGGACTCTCTGGGGCCAACGTCCTGACTTTC | CAISESNHGLSGANVLTF
16 | . | . | TRBJ1-1 | TRBV5-6 | TGTGCCAGCAGCCCAGGGCCGGGGACAACGGGGAGTGAAGCTTTCTTT | CASSPGPGTTGSEAFF
14 | . | TRBD2 | TRBJ2-7 | TRBV28 | TGTGCCAGCAGTACCGGGACTAGAAGATACGAGCAGTACTTC | CASSTGTRRYEQYF
15 | . | TRBD2 | TRBJ2-7 | TRBV7-9 | TGTGCCAGCAGTAAACCGGGACTAACACTCTACGAGCAGTACTTC | CASSKPGLTLYEQYF
17 | . | TRBD1 | TRBJ1-2 | TRBV4-1 | TGCGCCAGCAGCCAAGCTCCTCCCGGGACAGGGTCTTATGGCTACACCTTC | CASSQAPPGTGSYGYTF